Listed below are T cell receptor beta chains from one sample, sequenced in a study of Graves' ophthalmopathy and Graves' hyperthyroidism. TCRdb ran MiXCR on the multiplex PCR reads and lists one entry per CDR3 protein. The sample records 500,000 to 700,000 distinct CDR3 sequences, about 24% being singletons. The sequencing input was peripheral blood. The receptors here all came from a woman under 30 with stable Graves' hyperthyroidism. Some clones in this sample may be carry-over from other donors' samples. CDR3s include the opening cysteine and the closing phenylalanine or tryptophan. The D gene is left open where the match is weak. Clone size is stated in some rows and not others, as once, few, many or a class when expanded.

clone_size	d_call	j_call	v_call	cdr3_nt	cdr3_aa
once	-	TRBJ1-2	TRBV12-3/TRBV12-4	TGTGCCAGCAGTTACCGTGGGGCTAAGGGCTACACCTTC	CASSYRGAKGYTF
-	-	TRBJ1-1	TRBV12-3/TRBV12-4	TGTGCCAGCAGTTTAAGCGATTGGCGGTCTGAAGCTTTCTTT	CASSLSDWRSEAFF
many	-	TRBJ2-5	TRBV11-1	TGTGCCAGCAGCTCCCCCCTGGGGGCCTGGTACGAGGTAGAGACCCAGTACTTC	CASSSPLGAWYEVETQYF
few	-	TRBJ2-5	TRBV4-2	TGTGCCAGCAGCCAAGTTGCGGCTAGCGAATACCAAGAGACCCAGTACTTC	CASSQVAASEYQETQYF
many	TRBD1	TRBJ2-2	TRBV6-2/TRBV6-3	TGTGCCAGCCAGGACAGGACGACCGGGGAGCTGTTTTTT	CASQDRTTGELFF
many	-	TRBJ1-1	TRBV6-1	TGTGCCAGCAGCCAAAATATACAGGGCGGGAGAACTGAAGCTTTCTTT	CASSQNIQGGRTEAFF
many	TRBD1	TRBJ1-5	TRBV4-1	TGCGCCAGCAGCCAAGAGCGGACAGGGGGTCAGCCCCAGCATTTT	CASSQERTGGQPQHF
many	-	TRBJ1-1	TRBV6-1	TGTGCCAGCACCTCAGGATCCACTGAAGCTTTCTTT	CASTSGSTEAFF
few	-	TRBJ1-1	TRBV30	TGTGCCTGGAGTGTAGTGGGCACTGAAGCTTTCTTT	CAWSVVGTEAFF
-	-	TRBJ1-1	TRBV6-5	TGTGCCAGCAGTTACCACTGGACCGACCCCTCCCCATCTGAAGCTTTCTTT	CASSYHWTDPSPSEAFF
-	-	TRBJ1-5	TRBV6-2/TRBV6-3	TGTGCCACCCAGGAACCGAATCAGCCCCAGCATTTT	CATQEPNQPQHF
-	-	TRBJ1-1	TRBV6-1	TGTGCCAGCGGTGGGGCTGAGGGACCCACGTACACTGAGGCTTTCTTT	CASGGAEGPTYTEAFF